This T cell receptor (beta chain) was captured in a study of pediatric ulcerative colitis. Rectal tissue came from one to two pinch biopsies taken at colonoscopy. This CDR3 comprises 17 residues. Germline CDR1 reads LNHDA; CDR2 reads SQIVND (reference sequence). V was clipped by 4 bases and J by 4 bases, with 21 bases between them. The assay was immunoSEQ multiplex PCR, and TCRdb's table has in-frame clones only and misses some. The top ten clones hold over 0.95% of a sample with 30,000 to 35,000 clones, around 80% of them seen once. The rearrangement links TRBV19 to TRBJ2-3; maybe TRBD1 (5 bases). The receptor comes from a boy younger than 18 with mild ulcerative colitis. The sample consisted of gut tissue. Here the CDR3 reads CASSSYTRTYFADTQYF. Here the CDR3 DNA reads TGTGCCAGTAGTAGCTACACCCGGACATACTTTGCAGATACGCAGTATTTT.